Presented here are 27 T cell receptor beta chains from one specimen sequenced in a study of blood T cell repertoires in COVID-19 (dated by TCRdb to the early 2020s). The library relied on the immunoSEQ multiplex PCR assay. Here the immuneACCESS table is served through TCRdb, limited to in-frame sequences with V and J called. Missing clones are a known gap in these copies; in checked studies unresolved V genes cover under half, and the rest lacks a known reason. A total of approximately 290,000 clones appear in this sample, around 85% of them only once. Roughly 4% of the sample is held by the ten biggest clonotypes. Sequencing was done on a sample of PBMCs or T cells enriched from blood (not recorded which). The receptors derive from a woman in her 30s who had recovered from COVID-19.

V usage is TRBV2 and J usage is TRBJ1-5, with TRBD1 identical over 9 bases. The CDR3 spans 14 residues. The V gene end was trimmed by 6 bases and the J gene end by 2 bases; junction bases not matched to a gene: 2. Germline loops: CDR1 SNHLY, CDR2 FYNNEI. The CDR3 nucleotides read TGTGCCAGCAGAGGGGACAGGGGCAATCAGCCCCAGCATTTT. Encoded protein: CASRGDRGNQPQHF.

The CDR3 coding sequence is TGTGCCTGGATCTTCGCAGGGCTGGACACCGGGGAGCTGTTTTTT. It yields the protein CAWIFAGLDTGELFF. The gene calls are TRBV30 and TRBJ2-2; a possible D gene is TRBD1 (5 bases). V gave up 4 bases and J gave up 3 bases, with 15 bases separating them. Germline V gene data show CDR1 as GTSNPN and CDR2 as SVGIG (reference sequence). CDR3 length equals 15 residues.

V and J are TRBV1 and TRBJ1-1; the table's D gene call, TRBD1, was not cross checked with the DNA. TRBV1 is a documented pseudogene. This CDR3 has 18 amino acids. The CDR3 protein is CTSSQKRGPRGMNTEAFF. CDR3 sequence (DNA): TGCACCAGCAGCCAGAAAAGGGGGCCGCGAGGCATGAACACTGAAGCTTTCTTT.

The rearrangement joins TRBV28 to TRBJ1-6, with 10 nucleotides matching TRBD1. The trim removed 3 bases at V and 9 bases at J, leaving 5 bases unmatched. Germline CDR1 and CDR2: MDHEN and SYDVKM. This CDR3 is built from 15 residues. The CDR3 is CASSFRDRGFSPLHF. For the CDR3, the DNA is TGTGCCAGCAGTTTCCGGGACAGGGGTTTTTCACCCCTCCACTTT.

The J gene is TRBJ1-1, the V gene TRBV25-1; D is unresolved. V shed 10 bases and J shed 6 bases, with 15 bases lying between them. The germline CDR1 and CDR2 sequences are MGHDK and SYGVNS. The CDR3 is made up of 12 amino acids. In DNA form, the CDR3 reads TGTGCCACCGGGTCCCTCGGTCCTGAAGCTTTCTTT. Its translation is CATGSLGPEAFF.

The chain is built from TRBV14 and TRBJ2-2; tentative D call: TRBD2 (6 bases). Trimming took off 1 base at V and 7 bases at J, with 13 bases between the two ends. CDR1 and CDR2 (germline): SGHDN, FVKESK. CDR3 size: 15 residues. CDR3: CASSQVGLWGGELFF. The CDR3 nucleotides read TGTGCCAGCAGCCAAGTCGGACTATGGGGCGGGGAGCTGTTTTTT.

The V and J genes are TRBV24-1 and TRBJ2-5; the match to TRBD2 covers 8 bases. Trimming removed 1 base from V and 4 bases from J; junction bases left unmatched: 4. There are 15 residues in the CDR3. Per germline, CDR1 KGHDR and CDR2 SFDVKD. CDR3 nucleotide sequence: TGTGCCACCAGTGATTTAGCGGGAGAGGCAGAGACCCAGTACTTC. This sequence encodes CATSDLAGEAETQYF.

The chain carries TRBV7-8 and TRBJ2-1; tentative D call: TRBD2 (5 bases). The V end lost 1 base, the J end lost 0 bases, and 13 bases lay between the germline ends. In germline, CDR1 is SGHVS, CDR2 FQNEAQ. The CDR3 spans 17 residues. CDR3 sequence (DNA): TGTGCCAGCAGCTTAGGGGTTGAGCGGCACTCCTACAATGAGCAGTTCTTC. Its protein is CASSLGVERHSYNEQFF.

The CDR3 DNA follows: TGTGCCAGCAGTCCCCAGGTTTTAGGGAACACTGAAGCTTTCTTT. This codes for CASSPQVLGNTEAFF. The gene calls are TRBV27 and TRBJ1-1; no definite D call. V lost 5 bases, J lost 1 base, and 14 bases lay in between. Looked up from germline, CDR1 is MNHEY and CDR2 is SMNVEV (reference sequence). CDR3 length equals 15 residues.

This sequence joins TRBV18 and TRBJ1-5; 10 nucleotides line up with TRBD1. The CDR3 has 16 residues. Trimming took 6 bases from V and 8 from J; bases not matched to a gene: 13. Germline CDR1 and CDR2: KGHSH and LQKENI. The CDR3 DNA reads as TGTGCCAGCTCTGTTAAACCCGGGACAGGGGCTGAGCCCCAGCATTTT. Protein product: CASSVKPGTGAEPQHF.

V gene TRBV5-1 combines with J gene TRBJ2-2; unclear D gene. The ends were cut back, 0 bases at V and 3 bases at J, with 9 bases in the middle. The germline gives CDR1 SGHRS, CDR2 YFSETQ. The CDR3 length is 15 residues. The CDR3 is CASSLAARDTGELFF. The CDR3 DNA reads TGCGCCAGCAGCTTGGCCGCACGGGACACCGGGGAGCTGTTTTTT.

The chain carries TRBV7-9 and TRBJ1-4; tentatively, D is TRBD1 (5 bases). This CDR3 has 14 residues. Trimming pared 3 bases from V and 7 bases from J, leaving 12 bases between. The germline gives CDR1 SEHNR, CDR2 FQNEAQ (reference sequence). The CDR3 DNA reads as TGTGCCAGCAGCTTGGGGGGTATGACTGAAAAACTGTTTTTT. Its protein product is CASSLGGMTEKLFF.

This chain joins TRBV7-9 and TRBJ2-3, with 7 positions matching TRBD2. With 5 bases clipped from V and 2 bases from J, the junction kept 7 bases outside the gene matches. This CDR3 is 15 amino acids long. Germline CDR1 is SEHNR and CDR2 is FQNEAQ (reference sequence). Here the CDR3 reads CASSQRGPYTDTQYF. The CDR3 DNA reads TGTGCCAGCAGCCAGCGGGGACCTTACACAGATACGCAGTATTTT.

There are a few counts of this clone. The rearrangement joins TRBV5-6 to TRBJ1-3; 7 bases line up with TRBD1. Germline values: CDR1 SGHDT, CDR2 YYEEEE. The CDR3 is 16 residues long. The V segment lost 0 bases and the J segment 7 bases; nucleotides outside the gene matches: 10. The CDR3 protein is CASSLEQGFIGNTIYF. CDR3 nucleotides: TGTGCCAGCAGCTTGGAACAGGGGTTCATCGGGAACACCATATATTTT.

The chain carries TRBV7-3 and TRBJ2-3; D gene uncertain. Germline assignment: CDR1 SGHTA and CDR2 FQGTGA. V lost 0 bases and J lost 3, with 16 bases in between. CDR3 size: 17 residues. CDR3 nucleotide sequence: TGTGCCAGCAGCTTAACTCGCGACAACCCTTCGACAGATACGCAGTATTTT. It translates to CASSLTRDNPSTDTQYF.

The table lists this clone with a count of one. The rearrangement links TRBV7-9 to TRBJ1-6; D possibly corresponds to TRBD1 (6 bases). V shed 4 bases and J shed 8 bases, with 6 bases lying between them. The length of the CDR3 is 12 residues. The germline V gene encodes CDR1 SEHNR and CDR2 FQNEAQ (reference sequence). This chain's CDR3 is CASSSGDSPLHF. The CDR3 region has the DNA TGTGCCAGCAGCTCAGGGGATTCACCCCTCCACTTT.

Concerning this clone: The same CDR3 can be traced to other DNA sequences in this sample. The V and J genes are TRBV28 and TRBJ1-5; D gene ambiguous. The V gene lost 5 bases and the J gene lost 4 bases, with 9 bases spanning the gap. The CDR3 has 13 residues. Looked up from germline, CDR1 is MDHEN and CDR2 is SYDVKM. The CDR3 DNA follows: TGTGCCAGCAGTCCCCCGGGGAATCAGCCCCAGCATTTT. Translated, it gives CASSPPGNQPQHF.

This clone showed up just a few times. The chain is built from TRBV28 and TRBJ2-5, with a tentative D call TRBD1 (8 bases). Germline CDR1 MDHEN, CDR2 SYDVKM. Trimming took off 5 bases at V and 7 bases at J, with 17 bases between the two ends. The CDR3 runs 14 residues. The CDR3 region is CASSTGGALGTQYF. The CDR3 nucleotides are TGTGCCAGCAGTACAGGGGGGGCTCTGGGGACCCAGTACTTC.

In DNA form, the CDR3 reads TGTGCCAGTAGTATCAGCTCTGGGGCCAACGTCCTGACTTTC. Residues: CASSISSGANVLTF. The chain links TRBV19 to TRBJ2-6; D not certain. Germline CDR1 is LNHDA and CDR2 is SQIVND (reference sequence). Trimming removed 3 bases at V and 0 bases at J, with 3 bases between. This CDR3 comprises 14 residues.

The chain combines TRBV29-1 with TRBJ2-1; TRBD2 matches at 7 bases. Germline CDR1 reads SQVTM; CDR2 reads ANQGSEA. The CDR3 has 14 amino acids. Trimming took 6 bases from V and 5 from J; bases not matched to a gene: 10. The CDR3 loop is CSVLRGLLNNEQFF. CDR3 sequence (DNA): TGCAGCGTGTTACGGGGACTACTCAACAATGAGCAGTTCTTC.

The rearrangement uses TRBV2 and TRBJ1-1; 7 nucleotides line up with TRBD1. The CDR3 is made up of 14 amino acids. V shed 6 bases, J shed 3 bases, and the junction held 7 bases outside the gene matches. The germline V gene has CDR1 SNHLY and CDR2 FYNNEI. CDR3 sequence: CASRGGPRDTEAFF. DNA for the CDR3: TGTGCCAGCAGAGGGGGCCCCCGGGACACTGAAGCTTTCTTT.

The chain joins TRBV5-1 to TRBJ1-1, with a weak D call TRBD1 (5 bases). This CDR3 has 13 amino acids. Germline assignment: CDR1 SGHRS and CDR2 YFSETQ. Trimming removed 1 base at V and 12 bases at J, with 16 bases between. The CDR3, as DNA: TGCGCCAGCAGCTTGAGGGGACTCGAAAGGACTTTCTTT. Protein: CASSLRGLERTFF. Full variable domain (rest looked up from reference TRBV5-1 and TRBJ1-1): KAGVTQTPRYLIKTRGQQVTLSCSPISGHRSVSWYQQTPGQGLQFLFEYFSETQRNKGNFPGRFSGRQFSNSRSEMNVSTLELGDSALYLCASSLRGLERTFFGQGTRLTVV.

The chain is built from TRBV13 and TRBJ2-1, with a weak D call TRBD1 (5 bases). CDR3 length equals 14 residues. Germline V gene data show CDR1 as PRHDT and CDR2 as FYEKMQ (reference sequence). V gave up 3 bases and J gave up 4 bases, with 10 bases separating them. CDR3 amino acids: CASSFGTGYNEQFF. CDR3 in DNA: TGTGCCAGCAGCTTTGGCACAGGTTACAATGAGCAGTTCTTC.

The rearrangement uses TRBV28 and TRBJ1-6; 8 bases align to TRBD1. V trimming: 5 bases; J trimming: 0 bases; junction bases outside the gene matches: 9. The CDR3 length is 18 residues. Germline V gene data show CDR1 as MDHEN and CDR2 as SYDVKM. For the CDR3, the DNA is TGTGCCAGCAGTCCATGGACAGGGCGGAGCTCCTATAATTCACCCCTCCACTTT. Protein sequence: CASSPWTGRSSYNSPLHF.

J is TRBJ1-4 and V is TRBV7-2; 9 bases are shared with TRBD1. J lost 7 bases, V lost 5 bases, and 8 bases had no gene match. Germline assignment: CDR1 SGHTA and CDR2 FQGNSA. The CDR3 length is 15 residues. CDR3 loop: CASSVSRTGVEKLFF. CDR3 nucleotides: TGTGCCAGCAGCGTCAGTCGGACAGGGGTTGAAAAACTGTTTTTT. The full variable domain, completed using reference TRBV7-2 and TRBJ1-4, is GAGVSQSPSNKVTEKGKDVELRCDPISGHTALYWYRQSLGQGLEFLIYFQGNSAPDKSGLPSDRFSAERTGGSVSTLTIQRTQQEDSAVYLCASSVSRTGVEKLFFGSGTQLSVL.

This chain links TRBV6-5 with TRBJ1-6; D is perhaps TRBD1 (5 bases). The CDR3 runs 16 residues. V dropped 0 bases and J dropped 6 bases, with 12 bases sitting between them. The germline CDR1 and CDR2 sequences are MNHEY and SVGAGI. The CDR3, as DNA: TGTGCCAGCAGTTACTCGACAGCGCGACCTAATTCACCCCTCCACTTT. Translated, it gives CASSYSTARPNSPLHF.

The genes are TRBV2 and TRBJ2-2; D may be TRBD1 (6 bases). CDR3 length: 14 amino acids. The germline V and J ends were trimmed by 6 bases and 6 bases, with 14 bases remaining between them. CDR1 is SNHLY, CDR2 FYNNEI, per germline. CDR3 amino acids: CASREQGSAGELFF. CDR3 coding DNA: TGTGCCAGCAGGGAACAGGGATCGGCCGGGGAGCTGTTTTTT.